These 19 T cell receptor beta chains originate from one sample sequenced in a study of regulatory T cells in long-lasting Graves disease. Time point here: persistent/refractory GD, antithyroid drugs over 5 years with positive TRAb. PBMC RNA was the source of the TCR library. Building the TCR beta libraries relied on iRepertoire HTBI primers, and CDR3 regions underwent Arm-PCR. TCRdb independently ran MiXCR on the multiplex PCR reads; one entry per CDR3 protein. The sample has a few hundred thousand distinct CDR3 sequences, roughly 25% seen once. The sample in question was peripheral blood mononuclear cells (PBMCs), obtained when the disease was refractory, from a patient treated with antithyroid drugs. The receptors stem from a woman aged 40 to 50 with Graves disease.

This clonotype showed up just a few times. For the CDR3, the DNA is TGTGCCAGCAGCTTCCCAAGCAGAGTGGGGGAGACCCAGTACTTC. Amino acid sequence: CASSFPSRVGETQYF. The J gene is TRBJ2-5, the V gene TRBV5-6; D uncertain. Trimming took off 2 bases at V and 5 bases at J, with 16 bases between the two ends. Per the germline V gene, CDR1 is SGHDT and CDR2 is YYEEEE. The CDR3 covers 15 residues.

This clonotype showed up just once. This CDR3 reads CASSFGTSRTTDTQYF. The CDR3 DNA reads TGTGCCAGCAGCTTCGGGACTAGCAGAACCACAGATACGCAGTATTTT. The chain combines TRBV11-2 with TRBJ2-3, with 9 bases fitting TRBD2. The junction had 6 bases not matched to a gene; V was cut back by 3 bases and J by 2 bases. In germline, CDR1 is SGHAT, CDR2 FQNNGV. There are 16 residues in the CDR3.

This clonotype came up many times. This rearrangement joins TRBV6-1 to TRBJ1-2, with D tentatively TRBD1 (5 bases). CDR1 is MNHNS and CDR2 is SASEGT in the germline V gene. The CDR3 contains 12 residues. Trimming shortened V by 11 bases and J by 4 bases, and 14 bases separated the two germline ends. The CDR3 nucleotides read TGTGCCTCAGAGGGGCAGGGCTATGGCTACACCTTC. Translation gives CASEGQGYGYTF.

This chain uses TRBV11-2 with TRBJ2-3, with TRBD2 identical over 14 bases. The CDR3 length is 16 residues. With V trimmed by 4 bases and J by 6 bases, 6 bases remained unmatched. Germline V gene lookup returns CDR1 SGHAT and CDR2 FQNNGV. CDR3 DNA: TGTGCCAGCAGCTCCCGACTAGCGGGAGGGCCGGATACGCAGTATTTT. Translated: CASSSRLAGGPDTQYF.

This clonotype was recorded at least ten times. The chain couples TRBV6-1 to TRBJ1-1; 8 positions agree with TRBD1. With 6 bases clipped from V and 3 bases from J, the junction kept 3 bases outside the gene matches. Germline V gene lookup returns CDR1 MNHNS and CDR2 SASEGT. This CDR3 is 13 amino acids long. Here the CDR3 reads CASRLTGDTEAFF. The CDR3 DNA sequence: TGTGCCAGCAGATTGACAGGGGACACTGAAGCTTTCTTT.

The gene calls are TRBV3-1 and TRBJ1-1; 7 nucleotides agree with TRBD1. The V segment lost 2 bases and the J segment 4 bases; nucleotides outside the gene matches: 4. There are 14 residues in the CDR3. CDR1 LGHDT and CDR2 YNNKEL come from the germline V gene (reference sequence). CDR3 loop: CASSQTGVSTEAFF. CDR3 DNA sequence: TGTGCCAGCAGCCAAACAGGGGTGAGCACTGAAGCTTTCTTT.

Comment on this clonotype: A read error may explain this, as a much larger clone is one base away. The V call is TRBV28, the J call TRBJ2-2, with a weak D call TRBD2 (5 bases). This CDR3 contains 17 residues. Trimming took 4 bases from V and 6 from J, leaving 21 bases between them. Germline V lookup: CDR1 MDHEN, CDR2 SYDVKM. The CDR3 protein is CASSSSSLDGVAGELFF. The CDR3 DNA sequence: TGTGCCAGCAGTTCCTCGAGCCTTGACGGGGTAGCCGGGGAGCTGTTTTTT.

As concerns this clonotype: A far bigger clonotype differs at one base, so this is likely a read error. The chain employs TRBV6-2 or TRBV6-3 and TRBJ2-5; TRBD2 is a possible D gene (5 bases). The CDR3 is 15 amino acids. Trimming took 6 bases from V and 1 from J, leaving 15 bases between them. Looked up from germline, CDR1 is MNHEY and CDR2 is SVGEGT. The DNA of the CDR3 is TGTGCCAGCAGCTTTAACGGAGGCGTCCAAGAGACCCAGTACTTC. Protein product: CASSFNGGVQETQYF.

This clonotype was picked up one time. This sequence joins TRBV20-1 and TRBJ2-3; 8 positions match TRBD1. The V gene's germline CDR1 is DFQATT and CDR2 SNEGSKA (reference sequence). This CDR3 region has 14 residues. With 5 bases clipped from V and 2 bases from J, the junction kept 6 bases outside the gene matches. In DNA form, the CDR3 reads TGCAGTGCTTTTGGGGGACAGGCCACAGATACGCAGTATTTT. Translating it yields CSAFGGQATDTQYF.

With respect to this clonotype: With a much larger clone just one base away, this may be a read error. The chain is built from TRBV2 and TRBJ2-5; 10 bases align to TRBD1. Losses at the gene ends were 6 bases for V and 3 bases for J; bases not matched to a gene: 10. The CDR3 is 16 amino acids. In germline, CDR1 is SNHLY, CDR2 FYNNEI. Here the CDR3 reads CASSQMEDRGEETQYF. CDR3 DNA: TGTGCCAGCAGCCAAATGGAGGACAGGGGGGAAGAGACCCAGTACTTC.

Only a few counts were recorded for this clonotype. The V gene is TRBV28, the J gene TRBJ2-1, with D perhaps matching TRBD1 or TRBD2 (5 bases each). The CDR3 loop spans 12 amino acids. The V gene lost 8 bases and the J gene lost 10 bases, with 15 bases spanning the gap. From germline, CDR1 is MDHEN and CDR2 SYDVKM. The chain's CDR3 is CASRDAIVEQFF. The CDR3 DNA reads as TGTGCCAGCCGGGACGCAATTGTAGAGCAGTTCTTC. The full variable domain, in which reference TRBV28 and TRBJ2-1 provide the parts outside the CDR3, is DVKVTQSSRYLVKRTGEKVFLECVQDMDHENMFWYRQDPGLGLRLIYFSYDVKMKEKGDIPEGYSVSREKKERFSLILESASTNQTSMYLCASRDAIVEQFFGPGTRLTVL.

This clonotype was picked up many times. CDR3 bases: TGTGCCAGCAGCTTAATTCGGGGTTGGCAAGAGACCCAGTACTTC. Its translation: CASSLIRGWQETQYF. The chain links TRBV7-9 to TRBJ2-5; D is perhaps TRBD2 (5 bases). The germline V and J ends were trimmed by 2 bases and 2 bases, with 12 bases remaining between them. This CDR3 contains 15 residues. Germline V lookup: CDR1 SEHNR, CDR2 FQNEAQ (reference sequence).

The sample holds a few counts of this clonotype. The chain links TRBV18 to TRBJ1-1, with D uncertain. Per germline, CDR1 KGHSH and CDR2 LQKENI. V dropped 2 bases and J dropped 4 bases, with 8 bases sitting between them. The CDR3 is 13 residues long. The CDR3 spells CASSPGEVTEAFF. The DNA of the CDR3 is TGTGCCAGCTCACCAGGCGAAGTCACTGAAGCTTTCTTT.

Ten or more counts support this clonotype. This rearrangement joins TRBV7-8 to TRBJ1-1; D may be TRBD1 (6 bases). Trimming cost V 1 base and J 6 bases, with 9 bases left between them. This CDR3 spans 13 amino acids. CDR1 and CDR2 from the germline V gene are SGHVS and FQNEAQ. The CDR3 sequence is CASSLGEGAEAFF. CDR3 bases: TGTGCCAGCAGCTTAGGAGAGGGGGCTGAAGCTTTCTTT.

The chain combines TRBV5-1 with TRBJ2-5; no reliable D call. V was cut by 0 bases and J by 5 bases, with 8 bases left in between. Germline CDR1 reads SGHRS; CDR2 reads YFSETQ. CDR3 length: 13 amino acids. The CDR3 region is CASSLVPRETQYF. The DNA for the CDR3 is TGCGCCAGCAGCTTGGTACCAAGGGAGACCCAGTACTTC.

This clonotype has a handful of counts. The CDR3 here is CASSLAWGVAGAGYEQYF. CDR3 bases: TGTGCCAGCAGCCTCGCGTGGGGAGTAGCGGGAGCTGGGTACGAGCAGTACTTC. The chain couples TRBV7-6 to TRBJ2-7, with 9 bases matching TRBD2. Per the germline V gene, CDR1 is SGHVS and CDR2 is FNYEAQ. The CDR3 has 18 amino acids. The J segment lost 4 bases and the V segment lost 5 bases, leaving 18 bases of the junction unmatched.

This clonotype was counted ten times or more. This chain joins TRBV6-1 and TRBJ1-1; D is unresolved. CDR3 size: 13 residues. Germline-derived CDR1 and CDR2 are MNHNS and SASEGT. V gave up 3 bases and J gave up 6 bases, with 11 bases separating them. The CDR3 is CASSDGIRAEAFF. The CDR3 DNA reads TGTGCCAGCAGTGATGGGATTAGGGCTGAAGCTTTCTTT.

There are a few counts of this clonotype. The chain links TRBV3-1 to TRBJ2-7, with D unresolved. The CDR3 is 15 amino acids. V shed 4 bases and J shed 4 bases, with 17 bases lying between them. The V gene's germline CDR1 is LGHDT and CDR2 YNNKEL (reference sequence). The CDR3 spells CASSLRVSGMYEQYF. The CDR3 DNA reads TGTGCCAGCAGCCTCCGGGTCTCAGGCATGTACGAGCAGTACTTC.

At least ten counts were recorded for this clonotype. The chain recombines TRBV11-2 with TRBJ1-4, with 8 bases fitting TRBD1. Germline values: CDR1 SGHAT, CDR2 FQNNGV. The CDR3 consists of 16 residues. Losses at the gene ends were 4 bases for V and 0 bases for J; bases not matched to a gene: 4. The CDR3 region is CASSYGQGATNEKLFF. The CDR3 DNA sequence: TGTGCCAGCAGCTACGGACAGGGAGCAACTAATGAAAAACTGTTTTTT.